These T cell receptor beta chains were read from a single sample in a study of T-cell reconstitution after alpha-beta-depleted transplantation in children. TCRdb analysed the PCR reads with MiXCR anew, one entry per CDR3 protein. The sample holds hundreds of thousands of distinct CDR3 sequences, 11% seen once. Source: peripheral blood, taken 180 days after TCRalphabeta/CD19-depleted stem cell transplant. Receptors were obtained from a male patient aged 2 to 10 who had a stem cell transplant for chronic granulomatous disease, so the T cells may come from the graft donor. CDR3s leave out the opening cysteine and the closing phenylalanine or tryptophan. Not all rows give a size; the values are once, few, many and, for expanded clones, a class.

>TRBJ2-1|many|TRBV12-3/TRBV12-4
ASSFFSSGRVGEQF
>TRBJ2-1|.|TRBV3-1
ASSPGQGLGGYNEQF
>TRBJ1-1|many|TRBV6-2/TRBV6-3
ASGASKSGNTEAF
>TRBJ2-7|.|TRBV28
ASIHGDEQY
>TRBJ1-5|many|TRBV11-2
ASSLGHGAGQPQH
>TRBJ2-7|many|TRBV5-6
ASSRDTYEQY
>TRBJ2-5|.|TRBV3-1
ASSQVTGLAGSSYQETQY
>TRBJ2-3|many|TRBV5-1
ASSPRGFTDTQY
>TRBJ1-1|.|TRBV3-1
ASSQRHAGNTEAF
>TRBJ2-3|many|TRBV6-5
ASSSTSLGQTDTQY
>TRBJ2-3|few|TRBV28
ASSFAARGRGLTDTQY
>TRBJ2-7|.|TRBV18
ASSPDSGKTSYEQY
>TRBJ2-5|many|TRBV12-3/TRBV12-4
ASSPLAGGPLETQY
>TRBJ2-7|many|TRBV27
ASNSGVTRGNEQY
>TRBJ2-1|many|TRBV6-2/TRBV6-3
ASSYSGLEGF
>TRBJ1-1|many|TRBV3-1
ASSRGQILNTEAF
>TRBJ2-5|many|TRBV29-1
SVLPRGMVAETQY
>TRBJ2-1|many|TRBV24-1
ATSDLRRGNNEQF
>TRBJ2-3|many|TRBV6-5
ASSLLQATDTQY
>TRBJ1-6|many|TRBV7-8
ASTPWGRGNSPLH
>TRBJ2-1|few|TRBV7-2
ASSQSGRAYNEQF
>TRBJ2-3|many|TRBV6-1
ASREAEREYTDTQY
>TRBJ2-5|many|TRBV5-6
ASSLWGAETQY
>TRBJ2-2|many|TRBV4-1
ASSQDPTGLAGGLTGELF
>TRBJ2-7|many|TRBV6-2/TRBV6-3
ASSYPKSSYEQY
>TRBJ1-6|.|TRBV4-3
ASSRNRGSYNSPLH
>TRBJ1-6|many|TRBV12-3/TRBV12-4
ASSLGSAFNSPLH
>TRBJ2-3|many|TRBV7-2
ASSPGEY
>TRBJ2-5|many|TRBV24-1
ATSEARGSQETQY
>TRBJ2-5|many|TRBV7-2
ASSRLAGGPIH
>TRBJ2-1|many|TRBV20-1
SAEYPSGSYNEQF
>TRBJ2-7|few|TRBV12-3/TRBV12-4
ASTTAGREQY
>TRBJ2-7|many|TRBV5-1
ASSFSGQGASEQY
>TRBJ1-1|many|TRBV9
ASSVVGQGLNTEAF
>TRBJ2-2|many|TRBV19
ASSIGDTFTGELF
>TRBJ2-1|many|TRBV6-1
ASKATGGSYNEQF
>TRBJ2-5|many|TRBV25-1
ASSEHSGGVQETQY